This TCR beta chain was documented in a study of blood T cell repertoires in COVID-19. About the research overall: Sites across the United States, Italy and Spain contributed samples from acute and convalescent COVID-19. Sample material is recorded as cDNA or gDNA derived from T cells, B-cell-depleted T cells, or PBMCs.

Germline lookup yields CDR1 LGHDT and CDR2 YNNKEL (reference sequence). The CDR3 runs 13 residues. Original methodology: Researchers report that nucleated cell counts were estimated from reference gene primer amplification. Clones were sequenced by immunoSEQ multiplex PCR, and TCRdb holds only the in-frame ones, with some missing. V and J calls plus clone size are reproduced from that table; the DNA served to infer D and trimming. The sample shows a few hundred thousand clones, about 88% of them seen only once. The sample comprised peripheral blood. This sequence originates from a woman in her 40s who had recovered from COVID-19. This sequence joins TRBV3-1 (or the pseudogene TRBV3-2) and TRBJ2-1; D possibly corresponds to TRBD2 (6 bases). This CDR3 is CATRQGSYNEQFF. CDR3 nucleotides: TGTGCGACTAGGCAGGGCTCCTACAATGAGCAGTTCTTC.